This TCR beta chain appears in the sequencing data of a study of CD8 T cells in Susac syndrome. The overall study: At the time of blood draw, patients with Susac syndrome were therapy-naive, receiving corticosteroids, or receiving intravenous immunoglobulin alone.

While CD8+ and CD4+ T cells were isolated negatively, TEMRA cells were enriched by FACS. V shed 3 bases and J shed 5 bases, with 11 bases lying between them. This CDR3 has 13 amino acids. Germline-derived CDR1 and CDR2 are PRHDT and FYEKMQ (reference sequence). About 0.5 to 1 ug RNA was reverse transcribed with random hexamers. Multiplex PCR with immunoSEQ amplified the TCR beta CDR3 across 54 Vbeta and 13 Jbeta. TCRdb used MiXCR to reprocess the immunoSEQ multiplex PCR reads, holding one entry per CDR3 protein. The sample has about 130,000 distinct CDR3 sequences; roughly 94% are singletons. This clonotype occurred once.

The clonotype comes from a human donor with Susac syndrome. The material sequenced was CD8+ T cells from PBMCs. The chain uses TRBV13 and TRBJ2-7; maybe TRBD1 (6 bases). CDR3 nucleotide sequence: TGTGCCAGCAGCTTCGAACAGGGTAACGAGCAGTACTTC. As protein: CASSFEQGNEQYF.